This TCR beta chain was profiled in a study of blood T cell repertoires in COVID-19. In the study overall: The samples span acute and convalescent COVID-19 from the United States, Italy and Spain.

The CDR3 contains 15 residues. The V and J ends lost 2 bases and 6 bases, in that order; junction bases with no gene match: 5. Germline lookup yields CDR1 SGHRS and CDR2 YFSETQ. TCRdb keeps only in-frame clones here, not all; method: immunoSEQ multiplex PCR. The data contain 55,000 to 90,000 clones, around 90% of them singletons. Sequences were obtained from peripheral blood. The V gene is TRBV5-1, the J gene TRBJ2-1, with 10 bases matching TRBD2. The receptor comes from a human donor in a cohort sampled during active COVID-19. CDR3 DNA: TGCGCCAGCAGCTTCCTAGCGGGAGATGTCAATGAGCAGTTCTTC. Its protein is CASSFLAGDVNEQFF.